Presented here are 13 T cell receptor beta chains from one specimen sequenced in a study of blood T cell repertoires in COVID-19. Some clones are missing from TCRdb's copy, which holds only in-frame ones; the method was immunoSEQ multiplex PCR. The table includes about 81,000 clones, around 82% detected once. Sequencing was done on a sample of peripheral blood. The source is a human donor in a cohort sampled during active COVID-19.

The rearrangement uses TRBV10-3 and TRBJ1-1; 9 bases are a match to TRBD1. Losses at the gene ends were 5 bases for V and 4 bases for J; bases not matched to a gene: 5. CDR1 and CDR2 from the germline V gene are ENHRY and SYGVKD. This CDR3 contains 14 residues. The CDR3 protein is CAISQTGGGTEAFF. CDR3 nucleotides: TGTGCCATCAGTCAAACAGGGGGCGGCACTGAAGCTTTCTTT.

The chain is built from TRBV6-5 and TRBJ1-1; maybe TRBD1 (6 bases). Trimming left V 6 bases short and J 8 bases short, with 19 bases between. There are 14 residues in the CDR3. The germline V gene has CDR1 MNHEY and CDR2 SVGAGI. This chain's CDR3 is CASSRSGGEPEAFF. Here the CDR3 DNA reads TGTGCCAGCAGCCGCTCGGGGGGCGAGCCCGAAGCTTTCTTT.

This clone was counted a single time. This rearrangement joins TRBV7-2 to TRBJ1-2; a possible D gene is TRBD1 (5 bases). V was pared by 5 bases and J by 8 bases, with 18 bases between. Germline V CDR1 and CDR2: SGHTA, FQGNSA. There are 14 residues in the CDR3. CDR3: CASSGQGGAGGYTF. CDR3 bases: TGTGCCAGCAGCGGGCAGGGAGGGGCGGGCGGCTACACCTTC.

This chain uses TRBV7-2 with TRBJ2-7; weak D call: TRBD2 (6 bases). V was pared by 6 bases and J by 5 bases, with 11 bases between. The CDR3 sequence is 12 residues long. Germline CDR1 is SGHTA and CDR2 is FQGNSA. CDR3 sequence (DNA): TGTGCCAGCAGATCGGGAGTCGACGAGCAGTACTTC. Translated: CASRSGVDEQYF.

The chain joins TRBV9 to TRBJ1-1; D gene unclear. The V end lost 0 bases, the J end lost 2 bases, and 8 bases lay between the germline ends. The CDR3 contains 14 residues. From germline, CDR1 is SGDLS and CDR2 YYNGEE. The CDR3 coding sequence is TGTGCCAGCAGCGTAGCCGACACCAACACTGAAGCTTTCTTT. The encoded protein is CASSVADTNTEAFF.

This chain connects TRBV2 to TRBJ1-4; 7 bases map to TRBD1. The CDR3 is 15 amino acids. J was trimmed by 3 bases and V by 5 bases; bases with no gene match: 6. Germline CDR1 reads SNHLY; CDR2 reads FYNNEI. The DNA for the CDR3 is TGTGCCAGCAGTTTTGACAGGGCTGCTAATGAAAAACTGTTTTTT. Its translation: CASSFDRAANEKLFF.

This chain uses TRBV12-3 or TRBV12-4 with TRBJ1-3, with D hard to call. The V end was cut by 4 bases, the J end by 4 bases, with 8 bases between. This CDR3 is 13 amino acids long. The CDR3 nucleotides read TGTGCCAGCAGTTCGGAGGGCGGAAACACCATATATTTT. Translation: CASSSEGGNTIYF.

CDR3: CASSSNRNRYGYTF. The CDR3 region has the DNA TGTGCCAGCAGCTCTAACAGGAATCGGTATGGCTACACCTTC. V is TRBV11-2 and J is TRBJ1-2; a weak D match, TRBD1 (5 bases). Between the trimmed V and J ends, which lost 4 bases and 5 bases, there was a span of 14 bases. The CDR3 covers 14 residues. Germline CDR1 and CDR2: SGHAT and FQNNGV.

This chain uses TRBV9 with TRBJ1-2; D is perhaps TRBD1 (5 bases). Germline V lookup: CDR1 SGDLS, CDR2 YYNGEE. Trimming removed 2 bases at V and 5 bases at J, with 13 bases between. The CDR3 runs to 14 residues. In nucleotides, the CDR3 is TGTGCCAGCAGCGTTGAAGGGGATACGTATGGCTACACCTTC. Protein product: CASSVEGDTYGYTF.

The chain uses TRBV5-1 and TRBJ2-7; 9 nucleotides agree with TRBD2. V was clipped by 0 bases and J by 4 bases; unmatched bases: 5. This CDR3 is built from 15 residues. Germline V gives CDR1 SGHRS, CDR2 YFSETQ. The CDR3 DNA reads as TGCGCCAGCAGCTTGGAACCAGCGGGGGGTTACGAGCAGTACTTC. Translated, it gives CASSLEPAGGYEQYF.

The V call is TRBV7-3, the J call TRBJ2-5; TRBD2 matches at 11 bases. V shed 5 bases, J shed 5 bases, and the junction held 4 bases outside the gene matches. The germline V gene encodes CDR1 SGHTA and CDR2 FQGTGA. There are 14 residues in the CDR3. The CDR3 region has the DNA TGTGCCAGCAGCCAGACTAGCGGGGATGAGACCCAGTACTTC. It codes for CASSQTSGDETQYF.

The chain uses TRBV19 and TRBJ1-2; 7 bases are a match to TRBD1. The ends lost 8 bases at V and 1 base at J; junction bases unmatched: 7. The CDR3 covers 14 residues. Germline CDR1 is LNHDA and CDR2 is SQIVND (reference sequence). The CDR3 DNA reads TGTGCCAGTCGGGGGCAGGGGGATAACTATGGCTACACCTTC. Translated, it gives CASRGQGDNYGYTF. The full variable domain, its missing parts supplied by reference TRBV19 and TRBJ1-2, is DGGITQSPKYLFRKEGQNVTLSCEQNLNHDAMYWYRQDPGQGLRLIYYSQIVNDFQKGDIAEGYSVSREKKESFPLTVTSAQKNPTAFYLCASRGQGDNYGYTFGSGTRLTVV.

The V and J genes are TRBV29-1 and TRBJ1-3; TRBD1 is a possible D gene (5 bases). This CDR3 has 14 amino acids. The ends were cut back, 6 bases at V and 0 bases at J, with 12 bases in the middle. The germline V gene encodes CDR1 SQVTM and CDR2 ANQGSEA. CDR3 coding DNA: TGCAGCGTGGCAGGGCCCCGCTCTGGAAACACCATATATTTT. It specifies CSVAGPRSGNTIYF.